What follows describes a single T cell receptor (beta chain). The CDR3 is 15 amino acids. CDR1 and CDR2 (germline): SGHRS, YFSETQ. Losses at the gene ends were 0 bases for V and 6 bases for J; bases not matched to a gene: 6. Per the original data handling: Estimation of nucleated cell counts was performed using reference gene primer amplification. Using immunoSEQ multiplex PCR, the repertoire was profiled, and TCRdb retains in-frame clones only, with some absent. V, J and clone size are taken as reported in that table, and D and trimming were inferred from the DNA itself. This sample has under 80,000 clones, with around 89% found just once. These data originate in a study of blood T cell repertoires in COVID-19. As for the study in general: Acute and convalescent COVID-19 specimens originated in the United States, Italy and Spain.

This chain joins TRBV5-1 and TRBJ2-1; 7 nucleotides align to TRBD1. Sequencing input: peripheral blood. The source of this sequence is a man between 65 and 79 years old with active or convalescent COVID-19. DNA for the CDR3: TGCGCCAGCAGCTTGGGACAGGGTTTAATCAATGAGCAGTTCTTC. Its protein is CASSLGQGLINEQFF. Supplemented by reference TRBV5-1 and TRBJ2-1, the full variable domain reads KAGVTQTPRYLIKTRGQQVTLSCSPISGHRSVSWYQQTPGQGLQFLFEYFSETQRNKGNFPGRFSGRQFSNSRSEMNVSTLELGDSALYLCASSLGQGLINEQFFGPGTRLTVL.